This TCR beta chain was retrieved from a study of T cells in Graves' hyperthyroidism and ophthalmopathy. Patients counted as stable if ophthalmopathy did not develop within 18 months. Each patient was aged 18 to 65 and had newly diagnosed hyperthyroidism of under 2 months' duration. Points from the study as a whole: Most thyroid clonotypes expanded above 0.001 appeared in blood too. A model of 13 V-J features distinguished ophthalmopathy from stable hyperthyroidism.

The V gene's germline CDR1 is KGHSH and CDR2 LQKENI. The CDR3 is made up of 16 amino acids. V lost 5 bases, J lost 5 bases, and 9 bases stayed unmatched. This clonotype was seen many times. Its antigen is still unknown. TCR beta CDR3 region amplification was performed from RNA transcripts. First-round RT-PCR with HTBI primers amplified the TCR CDR3 region. From the multiplex PCR reads, TCRdb called clonotypes with MiXCR, one entry per CDR3 protein. The sample holds about 320,000 distinct CDR3 sequences, 16% seen once. The TCR was taken from a man younger than 45 with Graves' hyperthyroidism. Sequenced input: blood. The V gene is TRBV18, the J gene TRBJ1-6; 7 bases are a match to TRBD1. The CDR3 sequence: CASSRLGTVDNSPLHF. DNA for the CDR3: TGTGCCAGCTCAAGGCTCGGGACAGTTGATAATTCACCCCTCCACTTT.